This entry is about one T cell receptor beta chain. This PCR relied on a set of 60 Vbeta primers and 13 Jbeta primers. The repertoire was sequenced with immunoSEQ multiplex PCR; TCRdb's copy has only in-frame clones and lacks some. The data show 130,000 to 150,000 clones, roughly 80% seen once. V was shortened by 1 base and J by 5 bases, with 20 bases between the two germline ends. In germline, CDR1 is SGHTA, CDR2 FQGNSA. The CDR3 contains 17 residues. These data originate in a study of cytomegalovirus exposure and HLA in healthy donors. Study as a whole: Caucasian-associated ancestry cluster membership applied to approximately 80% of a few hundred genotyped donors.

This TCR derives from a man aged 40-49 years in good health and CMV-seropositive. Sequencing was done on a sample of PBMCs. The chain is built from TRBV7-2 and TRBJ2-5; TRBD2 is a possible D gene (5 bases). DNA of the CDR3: TGTGCCAGCAGCTTAGAGATCGTAGCGAGGGTCGACGAGACCCAGTACTTC. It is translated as CASSLEIVARVDETQYF.